The sequence of this TCR beta chain was determined in a study of identical twins. Findings of the study overall: Rather than following the same donors, the conclusions depended on cross-sectional statistical analysis. Monozygotic twin pairs showed more out-of-frame TCR alpha sharing than models estimated.

TCRdb independently ran MiXCR on the 5' RACE reads; one entry per CDR3 protein. Altogether roughly 220,000 distinct CDR3 sequences are present, approximately 5.9% being singletons, with the ten largest covering about 14%. With 5 bases clipped from V and 8 bases from J, the junction kept 10 bases outside the gene matches. This CDR3 has 14 residues. Germline V CDR1 and CDR2: SGHDT, YYEEEE. To note about this clonotype: Its antigen is currently unknown.

This sample was also put to use in a study of T cells expressing NK-cell markers. That paper notes: A handful of donors showed these clonotypes also leading the CD3+CD56-NKG2C+ fraction.

The chain carries TRBV5-6 and TRBJ1-2; 9 bases match TRBD1. Input material: CD8+ T cells sorted from blood. The clonotype comes from a woman aged 18 to 35 in good health. The CDR3, as DNA: TGTGCCAGCAGTCCGGACAGGGGAATACGCGGCTACACCTTC. It translates to CASSPDRGIRGYTF.